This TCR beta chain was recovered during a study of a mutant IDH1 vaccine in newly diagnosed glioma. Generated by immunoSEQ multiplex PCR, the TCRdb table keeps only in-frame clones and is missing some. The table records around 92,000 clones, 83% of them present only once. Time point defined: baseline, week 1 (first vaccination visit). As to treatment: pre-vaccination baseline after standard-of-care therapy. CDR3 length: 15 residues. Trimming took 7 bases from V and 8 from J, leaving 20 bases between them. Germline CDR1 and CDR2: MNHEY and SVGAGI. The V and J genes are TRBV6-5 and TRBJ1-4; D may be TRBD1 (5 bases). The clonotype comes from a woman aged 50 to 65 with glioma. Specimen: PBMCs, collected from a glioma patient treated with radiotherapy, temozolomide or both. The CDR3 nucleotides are TGTGCCAGCACCTCCTCGGGGACGGGTAGGGAAAAACTGTTTTTT. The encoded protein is CASTSSGTGREKLFF.